This T cell receptor (beta chain) was found in a study of molecular identifiers for immune sequencing clone quantification. As regards this clonotype: Just one base apart from a much larger clone, this may be a read error.

The germline V gene has CDR1 SGDLS and CDR2 YYNGEE. The length of the CDR3 is 15 residues. TCRdb re-called the PCR reads through MiXCR, storing one row per CDR3 protein. The table includes about half a million distinct CDR3 sequences, about a fifth detected once. This TCR derives from a human donor in good health. Some libraries in this study had Jurkat cell RNA spiked in. Sequencing used naive CD8+ T cells from blood, with Jurkat cell RNA spiked in. Documented subset: FACS-sorted CD8+CD4-CCR7+CD45RA+ naive T cells. The J gene is TRBJ1-5, the V gene TRBV9; TRBD1 agrees at 8 bases. The CDR3 DNA sequence: TGTGCCAGCAGCGGGACAGGGACCAGCAATCAGCCCCGGCATTTT. The encoded protein is CASSGTGTSNQPRHF.